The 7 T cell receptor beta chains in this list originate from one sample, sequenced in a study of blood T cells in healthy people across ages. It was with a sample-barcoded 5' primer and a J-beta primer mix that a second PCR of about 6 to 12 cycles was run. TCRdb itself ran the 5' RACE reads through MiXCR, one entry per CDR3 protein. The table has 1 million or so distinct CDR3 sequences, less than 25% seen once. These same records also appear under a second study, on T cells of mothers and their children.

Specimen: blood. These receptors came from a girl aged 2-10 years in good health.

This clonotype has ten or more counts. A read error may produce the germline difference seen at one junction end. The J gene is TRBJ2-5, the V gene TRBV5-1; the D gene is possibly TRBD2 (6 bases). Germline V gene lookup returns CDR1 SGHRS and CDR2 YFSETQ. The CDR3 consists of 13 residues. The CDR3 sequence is CASSRDFQETQYF. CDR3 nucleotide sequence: TGTGCCAGCAGCCGGGACTTCCAAGAGACCCAGTACTTC.

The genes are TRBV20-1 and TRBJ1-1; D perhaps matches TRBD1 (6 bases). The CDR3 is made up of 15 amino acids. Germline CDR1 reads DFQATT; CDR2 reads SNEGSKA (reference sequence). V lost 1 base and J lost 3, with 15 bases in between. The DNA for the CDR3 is TGCAGTGCTAGAGCCCTTTGGGGGCCGGACACTGAAGCTTTCTTT. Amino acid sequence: CSARALWGPDTEAFF.

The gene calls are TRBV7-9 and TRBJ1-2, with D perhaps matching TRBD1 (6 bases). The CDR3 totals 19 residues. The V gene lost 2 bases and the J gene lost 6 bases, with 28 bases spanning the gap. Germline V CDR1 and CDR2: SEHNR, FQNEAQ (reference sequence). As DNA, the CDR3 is TGTGCCAGCAGCTTAATCCGGGGAGGAGTATCAGGGGCGCTGGATGGCTACACCTTC. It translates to CASSLIRGGVSGALDGYTF.

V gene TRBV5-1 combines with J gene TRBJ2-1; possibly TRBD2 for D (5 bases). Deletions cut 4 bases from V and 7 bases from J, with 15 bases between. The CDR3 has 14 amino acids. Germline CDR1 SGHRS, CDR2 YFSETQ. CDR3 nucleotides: TGCGCCAGCAGCCTACGAAGCGGAGTGAATGAGCAGTTCTTC. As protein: CASSLRSGVNEQFF. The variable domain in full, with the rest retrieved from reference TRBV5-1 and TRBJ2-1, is KAGVTQTPRYLIKTRGQQVTLSCSPISGHRSVSWYQQTPGQGLQFLFEYFSETQRNKGNFPGRFSGRQFSNSRSEMNVSTLELGDSALYLCASSLRSGVNEQFFGPGTRLTVL.

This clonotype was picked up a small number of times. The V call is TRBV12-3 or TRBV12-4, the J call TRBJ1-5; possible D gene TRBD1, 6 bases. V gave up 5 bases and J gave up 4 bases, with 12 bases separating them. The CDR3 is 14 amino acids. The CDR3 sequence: CASSRQGKNQPQHF. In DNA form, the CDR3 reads TGTGCCAGCAGTCGGCAGGGGAAGAATCAGCCCCAGCATTTT.

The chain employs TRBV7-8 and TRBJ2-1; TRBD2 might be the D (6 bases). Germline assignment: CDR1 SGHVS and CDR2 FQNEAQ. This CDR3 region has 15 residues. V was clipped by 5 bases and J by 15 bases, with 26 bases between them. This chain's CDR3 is CASSLQSRDSNGGFF. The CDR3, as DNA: TGTGCCAGCAGCCTTCAGTCCCGGGACTCAAACGGCGGGTTCTTC. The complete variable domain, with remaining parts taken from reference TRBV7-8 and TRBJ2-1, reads GAGVSQSPRYKVAKRGQDVALRCDPISGHVSLFWYQQALGQGPEFLTYFQNEAQLDKSGLPSDRFFAERPEGSVSTLKIQRTQQEDSAVYLCASSLQSRDSNGGFFGPGTRLTVL.

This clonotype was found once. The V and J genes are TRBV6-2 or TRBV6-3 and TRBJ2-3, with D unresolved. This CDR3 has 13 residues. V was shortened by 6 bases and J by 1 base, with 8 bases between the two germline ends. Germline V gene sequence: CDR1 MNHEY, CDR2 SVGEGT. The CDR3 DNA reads TGTGCCAGCAGCCCATGGCGCACAGATACGCAGTATTTT. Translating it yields CASSPWRTDTQYF.